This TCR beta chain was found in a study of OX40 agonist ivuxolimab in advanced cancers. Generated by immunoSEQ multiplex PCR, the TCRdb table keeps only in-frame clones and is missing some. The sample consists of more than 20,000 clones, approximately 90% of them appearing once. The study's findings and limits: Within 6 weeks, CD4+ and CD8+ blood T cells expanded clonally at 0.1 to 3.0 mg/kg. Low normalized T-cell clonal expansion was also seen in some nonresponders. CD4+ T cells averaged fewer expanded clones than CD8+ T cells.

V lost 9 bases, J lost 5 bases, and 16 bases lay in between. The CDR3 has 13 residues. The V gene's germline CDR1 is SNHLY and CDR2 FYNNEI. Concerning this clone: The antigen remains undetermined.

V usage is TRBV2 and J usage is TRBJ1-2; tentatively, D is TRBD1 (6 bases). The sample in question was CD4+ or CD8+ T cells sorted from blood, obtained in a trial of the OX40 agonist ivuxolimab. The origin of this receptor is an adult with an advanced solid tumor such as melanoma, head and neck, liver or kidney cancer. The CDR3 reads CARRGRDGYGYTF. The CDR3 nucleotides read TGTGCCAGAAGGGGGAGGGACGGATATGGCTACACCTTC. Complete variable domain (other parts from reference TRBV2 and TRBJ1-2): EPEVTQTPSHQVTQMGQEVILRCVPISNHLYFYWYRQILGQKVEFLVSFYNNEISEKSEIFDDQFSVERPDGSNFTLKIRSTKLEDSAMYFCARRGRDGYGYTFGSGTRLTVV.